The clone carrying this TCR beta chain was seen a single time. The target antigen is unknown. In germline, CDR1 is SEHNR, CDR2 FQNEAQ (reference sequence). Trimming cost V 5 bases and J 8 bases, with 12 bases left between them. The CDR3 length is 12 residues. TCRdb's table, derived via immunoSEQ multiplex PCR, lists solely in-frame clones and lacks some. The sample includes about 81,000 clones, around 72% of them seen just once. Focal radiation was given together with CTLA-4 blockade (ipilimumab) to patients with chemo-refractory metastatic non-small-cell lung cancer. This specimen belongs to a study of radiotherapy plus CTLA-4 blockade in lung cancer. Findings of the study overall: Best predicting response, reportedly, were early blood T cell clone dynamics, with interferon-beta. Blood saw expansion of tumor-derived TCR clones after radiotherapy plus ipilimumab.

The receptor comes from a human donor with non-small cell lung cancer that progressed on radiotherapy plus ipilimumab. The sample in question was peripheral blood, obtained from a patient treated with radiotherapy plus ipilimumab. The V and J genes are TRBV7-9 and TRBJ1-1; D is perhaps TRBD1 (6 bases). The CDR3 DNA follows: TGTGCCAGCAGCGGGCGGGACAAAGAAGCTTTCTTT. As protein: CASSGRDKEAFF.